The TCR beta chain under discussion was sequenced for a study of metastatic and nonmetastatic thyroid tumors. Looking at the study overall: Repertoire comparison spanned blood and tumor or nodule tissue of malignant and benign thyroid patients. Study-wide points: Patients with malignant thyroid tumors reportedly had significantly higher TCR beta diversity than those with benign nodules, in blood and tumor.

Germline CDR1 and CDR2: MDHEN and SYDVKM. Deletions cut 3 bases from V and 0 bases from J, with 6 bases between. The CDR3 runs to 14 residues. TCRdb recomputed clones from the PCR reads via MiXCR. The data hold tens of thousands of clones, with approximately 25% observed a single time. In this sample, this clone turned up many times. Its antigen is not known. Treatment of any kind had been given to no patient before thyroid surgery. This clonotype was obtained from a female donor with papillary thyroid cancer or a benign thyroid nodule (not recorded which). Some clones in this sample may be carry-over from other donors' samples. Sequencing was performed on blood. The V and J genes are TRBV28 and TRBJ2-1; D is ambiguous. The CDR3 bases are TGTGCCAGCAGTTTTCCCAGCTCCTACAATGAGCAGTTCTTC. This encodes CASSFPSSYNEQFF.